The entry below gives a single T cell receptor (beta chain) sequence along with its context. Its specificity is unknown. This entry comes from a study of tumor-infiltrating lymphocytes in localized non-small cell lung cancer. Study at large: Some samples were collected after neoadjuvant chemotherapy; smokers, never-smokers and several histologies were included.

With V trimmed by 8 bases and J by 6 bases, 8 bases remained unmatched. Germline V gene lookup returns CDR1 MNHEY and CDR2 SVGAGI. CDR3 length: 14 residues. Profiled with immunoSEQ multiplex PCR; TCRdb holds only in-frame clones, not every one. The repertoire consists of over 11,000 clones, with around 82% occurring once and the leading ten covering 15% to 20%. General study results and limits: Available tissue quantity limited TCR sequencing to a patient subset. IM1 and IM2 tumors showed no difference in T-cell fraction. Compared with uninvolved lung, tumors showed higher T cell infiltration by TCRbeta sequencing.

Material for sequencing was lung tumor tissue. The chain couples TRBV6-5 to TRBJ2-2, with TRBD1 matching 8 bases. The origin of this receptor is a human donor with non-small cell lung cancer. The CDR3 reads CASGHKQGAGELFF. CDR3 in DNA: TGTGCCAGCGGGCATAAACAGGGGGCCGGGGAGCTGTTTTTT.